The rows below give T cell receptor beta chains drawn from one sample of a study of cytomegalovirus exposure and HLA in healthy donors. Method: immunoSEQ multiplex PCR; TCRdb's copy keeps in-frame clones and lacks some. The top ten hold under 2% of the sample, which has 100,000 to 120,000 clones, around 90% seen once. Sequenced sample: PBMCs. These receptors were collected from a young woman in good health and CMV-seronegative. Both conserved end residues are part of each CDR3. D genes are given only for firm matches. For some rows the clone size is stated as once, few or many, or as a class when expanded; others skip it.

CASSSGPTGEAFF	TGTGCCAGCAGCTCAGGGCCCACCGGTGAAGCTTTCTTT	.	TRBV7-9	TRBJ1-1	.
CASSDPQRGTQYF	TGTGCCAGCAGTGACCCCCAAAGGGGGACCCAGTACTTC	.	TRBV2	TRBJ2-5	few
CASSEDRGVNEQYF	TGTGCCAGCAGCGAAGACAGGGGTGTCAACGAGCAGTACTTC	TRBD1	TRBV6-1	TRBJ2-7	few
CASSPLRTETGQYF	TGTGCCAGCTCACCCCTGCGAACAGAGACAGGGCAGTACTTC	.	TRBV18	TRBJ2-7	.
CAISDSAGFGYTF	TGTGCCATCAGTGACTCGGCAGGGTTTGGCTACACCTTC	.	TRBV10-3	TRBJ1-2	.
CRQLGQGYGYTF	TGTCGACAACTCGGACAGGGCTATGGCTACACCTTC	.	TRBV21-1	TRBJ1-2	.
CASRTGNSYSGANVLTF	TGTGCCAGCAGGACAGGAAACTCATACTCTGGGGCCAACGTCCTGACTTTC	.	TRBV2	TRBJ2-6	.
CAIEWDRGHGYTF	TGTGCCATCGAGTGGGACAGGGGGCATGGCTACACCTTC	TRBD1	TRBV10-3	TRBJ1-2	.
CASSPPGQYGSQPQHF	TGTGCCAGCTCACCCCCGGGACAGTACGGAAGTCAGCCCCAGCATTTT	TRBD1	TRBV18	TRBJ1-5	.
CASSLLGQPNTEAFF	TGCGCCAGCAGCCTACTAGGACAGCCGAACACTGAAGCTTTCTTT	.	TRBV5-1	TRBJ1-1	.
CASRARGGNTEAFF	TGTGCCAGCAGGGCAAGGGGCGGGAACACTGAAGCTTTCTTT	.	TRBV6-1	TRBJ1-1	.
CAWAHYRGEQFF	TGTGCCTGGGCCCACTACAGGGGTGAGCAGTTCTTC	TRBD1	TRBV30	TRBJ2-1	.
CASRPTGVTGELFF	TGTGCCAGCAGACCTACAGGAGTCACCGGGGAGCTGTTTTTT	.	TRBV7-9	TRBJ2-2	.
CASSPTGTAYYEQYF	TGTGCCAGCAGCCCCACCGGGACAGCTTATTACGAGCAGTACTTC	TRBD1	TRBV9	TRBJ2-7	once
CASSETGQVYEQYF	TGTGCCAGCAGTGAAACGGGACAGGTCTACGAGCAGTACTTC	TRBD1	TRBV28	TRBJ2-7	.
CASSPSVNTGELFF	TGTGCCAGCAGCCCGTCAGTGAACACCGGGGAGCTGTTTTTT	.	TRBV7-3	TRBJ2-2	few
CASSPGGGETQYF	TGTGCCAGCAGTCCCGGGGGGGGAGAGACCCAGTACTTC	TRBD2	TRBV6-6	TRBJ2-5	.
CASSSTGQVGKLFF	TGTGCCAGCAGCTCAACAGGGCAGGTCGGAAAACTGTTTTTT	.	TRBV7-9	TRBJ1-4	.
CASSELAGGFNEQFF	TGTGCTAGCAGCGAGTTAGCGGGAGGGTTCAATGAGCAGTTCTTC	TRBD2	TRBV7-7	TRBJ2-1	once
CASSLVNRGREQYF	TGTGCCAGCAGCTTAGTAAACAGGGGGCGAGAGCAGTACTTC	TRBD1	TRBV11-2	TRBJ2-7	.
CASQSGLAGGSYNEQFF	TGTGCCAGCCAAAGCGGTCTAGCGGGGGGGTCCTACAATGAGCAGTTCTTC	TRBD2	TRBV7-9	TRBJ2-1	.
CASSLEQGRETQYF	TGTGCCAGCAGCTTAGAGCAGGGTCGAGAGACCCAGTACTTC	.	TRBV7-6	TRBJ2-5	many
CASQGKRSYEQYF	TGTGCCAGCCAGGGGAAACGATCCTACGAGCAGTACTTC	.	TRBV28	TRBJ2-7	.
CAWSVWSSYEQYF	TGTGCCTGGAGTGTCTGGAGCTCCTACGAGCAGTACTTC	.	TRBV30	TRBJ2-7	.
CASSLWQGGLREQYF	TGTGCCAGCAGCTTATGGCAGGGTGGGTTACGCGAGCAGTACTTC	.	TRBV7-2	TRBJ2-7	.
CASSKAASYEQYF	TGTGCCAGCAGCAAAGCAGCCTCCTACGAGCAGTACTTC	.	TRBV21-1	TRBJ2-7	.
CAWSGGQGDNEQFF	TGTGCCTGGAGTGGAGGACAGGGGGACAATGAGCAGTTCTTC	TRBD1	TRBV30	TRBJ2-1	.
CASSPGLASEQYF	TGTGCCAGCAGCCCAGGACTAGCGAGTGAGCAGTACTTC	TRBD2	TRBV7-2	TRBJ2-7	once
CASSKAGKVYEQYF	TGTGCCAGTAGTAAGGCAGGGAAGGTATACGAGCAGTACTTC	.	TRBV19	TRBJ2-7	.
CASSQDRTGGENSPLHF	TGTGCCAGCAGCCAAGATCGGACAGGGGGAGAGAATTCACCCCTCCACTTT	TRBD1	TRBV4-2	TRBJ1-6	.
CARSPTHF	TGTGCCCGATCCCCCACTCACTTT	.	TRBV6-4	TRBJ1-6	.
CASSTRGVTDIQYF	TGTGCCAGTAGTACCCGGGGGGTTACCGACATTCAGTACTTC	TRBD2	TRBV19	TRBJ2-4	.
CASSVGQGSYEQYF	TGCGCCAGCAGCGTAGGACAGGGCTCCTACGAGCAGTACTTC	TRBD1	TRBV4-3	TRBJ2-7	few
CASSDEDRTYQPQHF	TGTGCCAGCAGTGACGAGGACAGGACCTATCAGCCCCAGCATTTT	TRBD1	TRBV2	TRBJ1-5	.
CASRGEAVGPGELFF	TGTGCCAGCCGGGGGGAGGCTGTTGGGCCCGGGGAGCTGTTTTTT	TRBD2	TRBV28	TRBJ2-2	.
CASSQGRSGSYTF	TGCGCCAGCAGCCAAGGGAGGTCTGGTAGCTACACCTTC	.	TRBV4-3	TRBJ1-2	few
CASSGGAGQGANTEAFF	TGTGCCAGCAGCGGTGGTGCGGGACAGGGGGCGAACACTGAAGCTTTCTTT	TRBD1	TRBV9	TRBJ1-1	.
CASSPTTGTGELFF	TGTGCCAGCTCACCAACGACAGGGACCGGGGAGCTGTTTTTT	TRBD1	TRBV18	TRBJ2-2	.
CASSPPGLAGRETQYF	TGTGCCAGCAGCCCACCGGGACTAGCGGGGCGCGAGACCCAGTACTTC	TRBD2	TRBV7-2	TRBJ2-5	.
CASSLENRDRGGNEQFF	TGCGCCAGCAGCTTGGAAAACCGGGACAGGGGTGGCAATGAGCAGTTCTTC	TRBD1	TRBV5-1	TRBJ2-1	.
CASSKTGDLYEQYF	TGTGCCAGCAGTAAGACGGGGGATCTCTACGAGCAGTACTTC	.	TRBV6-1	TRBJ2-7	.
CASSLSEALGAFF	TGTGCCAGCAGTTTATCGGAGGCCTTAGGAGCTTTCTTT	.	TRBV28	TRBJ1-1	few
CAHAGGYTEAFF	TGTGCCCACGCCGGGGGATACACTGAAGCTTTCTTT	.	TRBV2	TRBJ1-1	.
CASSYSGQGNYGYTF	TGTGCCAGCAGTTACTCGGGACAGGGGAACTATGGCTACACCTTC	TRBD1	TRBV6-5	TRBJ1-2	.
CASSYDRANQPQHF	TGTGCCAGCAGTTACGACAGGGCGAATCAGCCCCAGCATTTT	TRBD1	TRBV6-5	TRBJ1-5	.
CASSLGGTSIDLYF	TGTGCCAGCAGCTTAGGAGGGACTAGCATTGATCTGTACTTC	TRBD2	TRBV7-6	TRBJ2-7	.
CASSPPAGGYNEQFF	TGTGCCAGTAGTCCCCCAGCGGGAGGGTACAATGAGCAGTTCTTC	TRBD2	TRBV19	TRBJ2-1	once
CASSLLVSPDTQYF	TGCGCCAGCAGCTTACTAGTTTCCCCAGATACGCAGTATTTT	.	TRBV5-1	TRBJ2-3	.